This T cell receptor (beta chain) was captured by sequencing in a study of cytotoxic CD8 clonotypes in ibrutinib-treated CLL. Study-wide findings and caveats: Among the clonotypes, public ones were uncommon and contracted or held stable on treatment. Measured clonality at baseline was greater than in age-matched healthy donors and tracked with circulating CD8+ T-cell counts.

In germline, CDR1 is SGHRS, CDR2 YFSETQ. The CDR3 runs to 14 residues. Trimming shortened V by 2 bases and J by 4 bases, and 12 bases separated the two germline ends. As regards this clone: Its antigen is not identified.

This table comes from immunoSEQ multiplex PCR, and its TCRdb copy is limited to in-frame clones, with some not included. This sample has 50,000 to 70,000 clones; 54% occur once, and the top ten carry roughly a quarter. Sequencing used PBMCs, obtained at disease progression, from a patient treated with ibrutinib. The V call is TRBV5-1, the J call TRBJ1-2; perhaps TRBD1 as D (6 bases). This clonotype was sampled from a human donor with chronic lymphocytic leukemia. The CDR3 spells CASSLRQDSYGYTF. The CDR3 region has the DNA TGCGCCAGCAGCTTACGACAGGACTCCTATGGCTACACCTTC. The variable domain in full, with the rest retrieved from reference TRBV5-1 and TRBJ1-2, is KAGVTQTPRYLIKTRGQQVTLSCSPISGHRSVSWYQQTPGQGLQFLFEYFSETQRNKGNFPGRFSGRQFSNSRSEMNVSTLELGDSALYLCASSLRQDSYGYTFGSGTRLTVV.